This T cell receptor beta chain originates from a study of T-cell memory formation after mild COVID-19 (dated by TCRdb to about 2021). A note on the overall study: TCR sequence clusters from the two donors were found to be largely donor specific. Longitudinal TCRalpha and TCRbeta repertoire sequencing tracked T-cell clones expanding and contracting after mild COVID-19 in a couple of donors. Two young, previously healthy adult volunteers made up the cohort, one male and one female. Paper-wide results and their limitations: Contracting CD4+ clones were found mainly in CM and EM memory subsets, while CD8+ clones were enriched in EMRA. SARS-CoV-2 specificity was not confirmed for the second-wave clones peaking on day 37. The study covered only a couple of mild cases, and larger cohorts including severe cases with pre-infection samples were considered necessary. Clones contracting from day 15 to 85 had balanced CD4/CD8 phenotypes, while a second wave expanding from day 15 to 37 was biased towards CD4+. The detection of some responding clones in pre-infection memory suggests that pre-existing cross-reactive memory T cells joined the SARS-CoV-2 response.

Sequenced using an Illumina NovaSeq 6000. TCRalpha and TCRbeta cDNA libraries were constructed by 5'RACE with constant-segment primers, with sample barcodes and unique molecular identifiers being introduced. RNA was extracted from every sample with Trizol reagent. Amplification of the libraries took two PCR steps, and the second step added a second sample barcode plus Illumina TruSeq adapters. Sequencing of the libraries was done on an Illumina NovaSeq, producing 2 x 150 bp paired-end reads. For the original study's pipeline: With migec v1.2.7, reads were demultiplexed and then collapsed into UMI-guided consensus sequences. With mixcr v2.1.11, UMI consensuses were aligned to TRA and TRB V and J templates and assembled into clonotypes. A clonotype was counted as expanded or contracted only when both edgeR and NoisET called the clonotype significant, with the noise models trained on biological replicates. For edgeR calls, a false discovery rate-adjusted p below 0.01 and a log2 fold-change threshold of 1 were applied. As an exploratory analysis of dynamics, max-normalized trajectories of the 1000 most abundant clonotypes were examined by PCA with hierarchical clustering. Separately sequenced CD4+ and CD8+ repertoires were used to assign a CD4 or CD8 phenotype to each responding clone. TCRdb redid the processing of the public reads, applying fastp at Q25 and MiXCR, and retained in-frame beta chains. One record per CDR3 amino acid sequence lists the most common genes and DNA. TCRdb, not the authors, supplied the V and J calls. Present in this sample are 85,000 to 120,000 distinct CDR3 sequences, approximately 15% of which were seen just once. 28% of the sample goes to the ten largest clones.

Based on the germline V gene (reference sequence), the CDR1 and CDR2 sequences are DFQATT and SNEGSKA. CDR3 length: 16 amino acids, cysteine to phenylalanine. Here the CDR3 DNA is all that survives: 48 bases in frame from base 1. V and J are trimmed by 6 bases and 4 bases, and the gene matches miss 12 bases of the junction. There are a few counts of this clonotype. No antigen is known for it. No base quality information exists; no much larger clone differs at one position. Ficoll-Paque density gradient centrifugation was used to isolate PBMCs. Sequenced: PBMCs or a T cell subset sorted from them (not recorded which). The rearranged chain carries TRBV20-1 and TRBJ2-3; TRBD2 matches 11 bases in the middle. This sequence was found in an adult woman who had mild COVID-19 (a few samples of this study predate the infection). The sample titles of this study are shuffled in the database, so cell type and time point are left out; the donor was told from shared clones. The CDR3 reads CSATSGLAGRADTQYF. Read as DNA, the sequence is TGCAGTGCAACGTCCGGACTAGCGGGTAGGGCAGATACGCAGTATTTT.